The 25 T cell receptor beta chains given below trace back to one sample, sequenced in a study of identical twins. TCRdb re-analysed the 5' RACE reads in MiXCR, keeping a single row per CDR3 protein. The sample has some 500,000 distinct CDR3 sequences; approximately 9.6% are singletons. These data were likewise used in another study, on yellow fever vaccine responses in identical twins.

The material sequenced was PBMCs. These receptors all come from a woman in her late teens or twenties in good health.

The CDR3 here is CASSFGGRAGQETQYF. CDR3 DNA: TGTGCCAGCAGTTTTGGAGGGAGGGCCGGGCAAGAGACCCAGTACTTC. This sequence joins TRBV28 and TRBJ2-5; TRBD2 matches at 7 bases. Germline V gene lookup returns CDR1 MDHEN and CDR2 SYDVKM. The ends lost 3 bases at V and 2 bases at J; junction bases unmatched: 9. This CDR3 comprises 16 residues.

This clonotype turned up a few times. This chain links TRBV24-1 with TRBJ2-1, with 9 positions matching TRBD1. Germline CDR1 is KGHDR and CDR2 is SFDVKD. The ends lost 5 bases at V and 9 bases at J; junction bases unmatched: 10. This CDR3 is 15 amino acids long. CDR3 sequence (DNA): TGTGCCACCAGTGTTGGCGGGGACAGGGAAATTGAGCAGTTCTTC. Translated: CATSVGGDREIEQFF.

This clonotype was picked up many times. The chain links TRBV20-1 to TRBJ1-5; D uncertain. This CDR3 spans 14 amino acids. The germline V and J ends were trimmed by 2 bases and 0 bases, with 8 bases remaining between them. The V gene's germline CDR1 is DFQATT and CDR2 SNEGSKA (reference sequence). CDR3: CSARLYLSNQPQHF. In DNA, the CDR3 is TGCAGTGCTAGATTGTATCTTAGCAATCAGCCCCAGCATTTT.

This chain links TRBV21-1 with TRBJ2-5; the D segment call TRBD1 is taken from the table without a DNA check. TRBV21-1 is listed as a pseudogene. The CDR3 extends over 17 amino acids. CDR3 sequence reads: CASSKRRGQGNQETQYF. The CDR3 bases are TGTGCCAGCAGCAAAAGGCGGGGACAGGGGAACCAAGAGACCCAGTACTTC.

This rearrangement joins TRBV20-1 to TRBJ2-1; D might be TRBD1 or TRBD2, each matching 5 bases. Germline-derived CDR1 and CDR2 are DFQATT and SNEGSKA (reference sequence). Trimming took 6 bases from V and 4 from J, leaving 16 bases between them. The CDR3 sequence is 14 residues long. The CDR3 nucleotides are TGCAGTGCCCCTCCGGGACCCTTATACAATGAGCAGTTCTTC. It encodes CSAPPGPLYNEQFF.

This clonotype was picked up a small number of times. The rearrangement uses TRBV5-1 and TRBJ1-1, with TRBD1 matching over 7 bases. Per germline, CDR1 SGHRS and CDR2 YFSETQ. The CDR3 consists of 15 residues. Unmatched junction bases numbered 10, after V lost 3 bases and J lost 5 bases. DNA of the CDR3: TGCGCCAGCAGCTCCGAGGGGGCGAGAGGGACTGAAGCTTTCTTT. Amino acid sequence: CASSSEGARGTEAFF.

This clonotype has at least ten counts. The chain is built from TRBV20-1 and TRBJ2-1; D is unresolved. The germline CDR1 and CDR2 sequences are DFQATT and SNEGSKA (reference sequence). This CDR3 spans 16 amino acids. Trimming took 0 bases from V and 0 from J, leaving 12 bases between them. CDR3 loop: CSARDLYESSYNEQFF. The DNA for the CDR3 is TGCAGTGCTAGAGATCTATACGAGAGCTCCTACAATGAGCAGTTCTTC.

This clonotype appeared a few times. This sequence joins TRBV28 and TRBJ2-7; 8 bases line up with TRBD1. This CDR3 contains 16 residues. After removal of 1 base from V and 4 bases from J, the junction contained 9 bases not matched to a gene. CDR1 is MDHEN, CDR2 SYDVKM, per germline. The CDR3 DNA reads TGTGCCAGCAGTTTATTGACCCGGGACAGGACGTACGAGCAGTACTTC. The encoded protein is CASSLLTRDRTYEQYF.

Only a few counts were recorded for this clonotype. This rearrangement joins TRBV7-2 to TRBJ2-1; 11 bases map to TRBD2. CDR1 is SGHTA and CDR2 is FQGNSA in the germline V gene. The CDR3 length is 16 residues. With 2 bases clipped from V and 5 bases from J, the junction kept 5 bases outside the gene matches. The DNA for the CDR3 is TGTGCCAGCAGCTTATCCGGGACTAGCGGTAACAATGAGCAGTTCTTC. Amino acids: CASSLSGTSGNNEQFF.

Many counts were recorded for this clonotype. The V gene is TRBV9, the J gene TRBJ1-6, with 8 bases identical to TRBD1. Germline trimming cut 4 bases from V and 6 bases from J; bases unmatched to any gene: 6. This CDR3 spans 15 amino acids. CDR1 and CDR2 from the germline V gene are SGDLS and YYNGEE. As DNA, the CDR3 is TGTGCCAGCAGCCAGGGGGCTGAGAGTAATTCACCCCTCCACTTT. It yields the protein CASSQGAESNSPLHF.

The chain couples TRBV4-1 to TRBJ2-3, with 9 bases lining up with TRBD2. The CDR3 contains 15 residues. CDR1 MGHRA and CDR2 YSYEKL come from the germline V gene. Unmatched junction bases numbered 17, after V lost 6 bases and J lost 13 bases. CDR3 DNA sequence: TGCGCCAGCAGACTGTTCGGAGAAAGCGGGAGGCAGGAGTATTTT. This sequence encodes CASRLFGESGRQEYF.

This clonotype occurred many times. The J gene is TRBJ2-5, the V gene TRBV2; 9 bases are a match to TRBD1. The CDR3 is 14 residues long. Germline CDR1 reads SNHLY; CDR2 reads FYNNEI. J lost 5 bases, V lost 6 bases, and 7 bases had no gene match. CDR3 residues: CASRLQGARETQYF. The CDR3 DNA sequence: TGTGCCAGCAGACTACAGGGGGCTCGGGAGACCCAGTACTTC.

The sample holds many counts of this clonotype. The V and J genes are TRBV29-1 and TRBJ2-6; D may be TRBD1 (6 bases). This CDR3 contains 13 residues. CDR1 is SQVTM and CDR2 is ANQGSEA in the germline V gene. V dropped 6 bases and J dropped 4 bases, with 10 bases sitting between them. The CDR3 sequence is CSVAGTGANVLTF. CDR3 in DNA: TGCAGCGTCGCCGGGACAGGGGCCAACGTCCTGACTTTC.

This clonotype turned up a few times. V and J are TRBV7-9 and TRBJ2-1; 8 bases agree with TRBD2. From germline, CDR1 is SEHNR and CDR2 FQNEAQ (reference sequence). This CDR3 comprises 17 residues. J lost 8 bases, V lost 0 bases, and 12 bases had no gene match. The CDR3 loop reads CASSLASGVPLGDEQFF. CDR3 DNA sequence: TGTGCCAGCAGCTTAGCTAGCGGGGTCCCCCTCGGGGATGAGCAGTTCTTC.

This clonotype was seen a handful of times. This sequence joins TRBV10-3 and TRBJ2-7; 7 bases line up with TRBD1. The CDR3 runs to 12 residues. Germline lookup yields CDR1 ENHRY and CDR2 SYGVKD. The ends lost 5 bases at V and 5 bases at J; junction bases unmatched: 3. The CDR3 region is CAISRDSNEQYF. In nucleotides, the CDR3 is TGTGCCATCAGTAGGGACAGTAACGAGCAGTACTTC.

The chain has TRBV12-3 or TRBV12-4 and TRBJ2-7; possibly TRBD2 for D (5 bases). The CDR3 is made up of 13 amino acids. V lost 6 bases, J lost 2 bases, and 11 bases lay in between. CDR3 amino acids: CASRPSGAYEQYF. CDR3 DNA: TGTGCCAGCAGGCCAAGCGGAGCCTACGAGCAGTACTTC.

Written as DNA, the CDR3 is TGCAGCGTTGAAGTTGCTCTAGAGGCAGATACGCAGTATTTT. It translates to CSVEVALEADTQYF. The V and J genes are TRBV29-1 and TRBJ2-3; D not certain. This CDR3 spans 14 amino acids. Trimming stripped 1 base from V and 4 bases from J, with 12 bases between. Germline values: CDR1 SQVTM, CDR2 ANQGSEA.

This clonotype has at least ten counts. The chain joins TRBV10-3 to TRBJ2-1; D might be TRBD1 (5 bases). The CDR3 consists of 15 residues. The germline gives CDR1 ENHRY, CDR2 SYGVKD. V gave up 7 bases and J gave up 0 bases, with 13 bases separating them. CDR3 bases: TGTGCCATCATCGCTCAGGGTGACTCCTACAATGAGCAGTTCTTC. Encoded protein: CAIIAQGDSYNEQFF.

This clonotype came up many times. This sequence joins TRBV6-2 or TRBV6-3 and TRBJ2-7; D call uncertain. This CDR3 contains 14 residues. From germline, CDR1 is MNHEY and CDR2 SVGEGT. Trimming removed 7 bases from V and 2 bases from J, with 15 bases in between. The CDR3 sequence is CASTNQARAYEQYF. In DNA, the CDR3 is TGTGCCAGCACCAACCAGGCGAGAGCCTACGAGCAGTACTTC.

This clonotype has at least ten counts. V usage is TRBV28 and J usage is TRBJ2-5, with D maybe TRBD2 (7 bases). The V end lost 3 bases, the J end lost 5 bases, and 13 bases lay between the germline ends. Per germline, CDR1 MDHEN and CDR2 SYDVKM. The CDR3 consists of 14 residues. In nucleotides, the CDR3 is TGTGCCAGCAGTTTTTCTAGGGGGGGTGAGACCCAGTACTTC. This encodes CASSFSRGGETQYF.

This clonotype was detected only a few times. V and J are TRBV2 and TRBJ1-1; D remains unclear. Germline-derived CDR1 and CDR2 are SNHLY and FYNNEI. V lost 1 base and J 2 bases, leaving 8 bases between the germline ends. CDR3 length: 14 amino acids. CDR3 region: CASSEEAGNTEAFF. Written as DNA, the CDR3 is TGTGCCAGCAGTGAAGAGGCAGGCAACACTGAAGCTTTCTTT.

The DNA for the CDR3 is TGCAGTGCTCAAAAGAGGACGGTAAGCTCCTACGAGCAGTACTTC. Protein product: CSAQKRTVSSYEQYF. The J gene is TRBJ2-7, the V gene TRBV20-1; no reliable D call. The CDR3 contains 15 residues. Germline-derived CDR1 and CDR2 are DFQATT and SNEGSKA (reference sequence). V lost 5 bases, J lost 0 bases, and 17 bases lay in between.

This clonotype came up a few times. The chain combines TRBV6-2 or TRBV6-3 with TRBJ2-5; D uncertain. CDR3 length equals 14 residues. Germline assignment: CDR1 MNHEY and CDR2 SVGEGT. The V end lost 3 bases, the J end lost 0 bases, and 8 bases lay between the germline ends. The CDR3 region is CASSYQHNQETQYF. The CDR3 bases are TGTGCCAGCAGTTATCAACATAACCAAGAGACCCAGTACTTC.

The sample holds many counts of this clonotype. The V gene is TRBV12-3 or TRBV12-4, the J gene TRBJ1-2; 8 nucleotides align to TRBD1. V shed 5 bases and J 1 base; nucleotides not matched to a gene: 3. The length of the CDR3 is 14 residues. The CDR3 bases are TGTGCCAGCAGTACGACAGGGGTTAACTATGGCTACACCTTC. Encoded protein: CASSTTGVNYGYTF.

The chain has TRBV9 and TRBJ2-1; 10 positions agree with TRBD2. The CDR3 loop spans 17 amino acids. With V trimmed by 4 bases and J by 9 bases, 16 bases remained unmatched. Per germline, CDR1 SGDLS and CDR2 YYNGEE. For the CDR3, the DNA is TGTGCCAGCAGCTCCTGGCGAGAGCGGGGGGGCCGCGGTGAGCAGTTCTTC. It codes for CASSSWRERGGRGEQFF.